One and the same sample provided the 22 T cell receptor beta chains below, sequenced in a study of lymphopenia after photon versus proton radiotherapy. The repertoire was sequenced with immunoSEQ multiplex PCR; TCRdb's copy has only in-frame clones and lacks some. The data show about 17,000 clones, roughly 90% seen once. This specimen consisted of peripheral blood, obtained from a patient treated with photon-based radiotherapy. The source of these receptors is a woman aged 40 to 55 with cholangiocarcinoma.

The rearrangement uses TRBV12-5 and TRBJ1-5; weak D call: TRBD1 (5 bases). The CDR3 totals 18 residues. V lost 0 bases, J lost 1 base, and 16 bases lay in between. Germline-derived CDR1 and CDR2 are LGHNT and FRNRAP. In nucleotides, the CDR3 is TGTGCTAGTGGTTTGGTAGTGGCTCGGGGGGGGAGCAATCAGCCCCAGCATTTT. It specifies CASGLVVARGGSNQPQHF.

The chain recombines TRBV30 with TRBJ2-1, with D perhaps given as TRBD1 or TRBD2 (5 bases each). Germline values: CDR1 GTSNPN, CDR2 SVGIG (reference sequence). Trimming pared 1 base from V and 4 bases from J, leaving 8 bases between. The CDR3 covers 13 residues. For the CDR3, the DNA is TGTGCCTGGAGTGGAGGGACGTACAATGAGCAGTTCTTC. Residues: CAWSGGTYNEQFF.

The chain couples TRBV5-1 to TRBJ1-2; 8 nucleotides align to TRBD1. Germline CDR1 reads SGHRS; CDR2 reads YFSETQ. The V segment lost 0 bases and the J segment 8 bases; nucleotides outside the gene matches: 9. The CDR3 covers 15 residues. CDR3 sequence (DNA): TGCGCCAGCAGCTTGGACAGGGGGTATTGGAGAGGCTACACCTTC. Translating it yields CASSLDRGYWRGYTF. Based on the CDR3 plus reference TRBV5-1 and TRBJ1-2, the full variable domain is KAGVTQTPRYLIKTRGQQVTLSCSPISGHRSVSWYQQTPGQGLQFLFEYFSETQRNKGNFPGRFSGRQFSNSRSEMNVSTLELGDSALYLCASSLDRGYWRGYTFGSGTRLTVV.

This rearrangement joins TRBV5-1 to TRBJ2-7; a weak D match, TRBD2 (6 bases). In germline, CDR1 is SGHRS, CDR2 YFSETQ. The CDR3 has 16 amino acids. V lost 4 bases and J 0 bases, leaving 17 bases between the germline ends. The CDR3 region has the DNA TGCGCCAGCAGCCGCGGGGCAGTTCGGAGCTCCTACGAGCAGTACTTC. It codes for CASSRGAVRSSYEQYF.

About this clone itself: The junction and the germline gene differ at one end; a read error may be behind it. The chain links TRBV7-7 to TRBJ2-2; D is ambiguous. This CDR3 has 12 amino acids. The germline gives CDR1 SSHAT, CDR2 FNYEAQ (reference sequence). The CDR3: CASSSWTGELFF. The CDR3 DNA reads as TGTGCTAGCAGCTCCTGGACCGGGGAGCTGTTTTTT.

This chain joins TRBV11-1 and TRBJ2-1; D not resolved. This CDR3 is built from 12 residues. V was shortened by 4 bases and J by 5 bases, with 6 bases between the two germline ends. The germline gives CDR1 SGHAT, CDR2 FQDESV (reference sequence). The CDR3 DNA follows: TGTGCCAGCAGCTCTAATGACAATGAGCAGTTCTTC. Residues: CASSSNDNEQFF.

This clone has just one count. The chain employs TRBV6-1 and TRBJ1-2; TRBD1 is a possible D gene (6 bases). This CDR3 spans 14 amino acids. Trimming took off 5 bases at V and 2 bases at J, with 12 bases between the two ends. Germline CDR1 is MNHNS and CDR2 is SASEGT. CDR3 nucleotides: TGTGCCAGCAGTCCGGGACAAGCAAACTATGGCTACACCTTC. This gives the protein CASSPGQANYGYTF.

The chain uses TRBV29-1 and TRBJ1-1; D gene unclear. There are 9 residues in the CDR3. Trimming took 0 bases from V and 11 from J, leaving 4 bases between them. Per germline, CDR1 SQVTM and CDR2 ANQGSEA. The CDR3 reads CSVEEEAFF. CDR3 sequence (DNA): TGCAGCGTTGAAGAGGAGGCTTTCTTT.

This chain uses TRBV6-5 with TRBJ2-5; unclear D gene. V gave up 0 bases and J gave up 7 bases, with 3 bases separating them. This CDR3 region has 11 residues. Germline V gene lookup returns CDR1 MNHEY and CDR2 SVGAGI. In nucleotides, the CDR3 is TGTGCCAGCAGTTACTCGGGGACCCAGTACTTC. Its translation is CASSYSGTQYF.

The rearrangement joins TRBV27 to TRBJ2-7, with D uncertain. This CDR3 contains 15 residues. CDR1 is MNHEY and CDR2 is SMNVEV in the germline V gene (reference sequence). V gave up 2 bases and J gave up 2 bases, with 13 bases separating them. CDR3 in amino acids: CASSLHPPGAYEQYF. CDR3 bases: TGTGCCAGCAGTTTACACCCCCCAGGCGCCTACGAGCAGTACTTC.

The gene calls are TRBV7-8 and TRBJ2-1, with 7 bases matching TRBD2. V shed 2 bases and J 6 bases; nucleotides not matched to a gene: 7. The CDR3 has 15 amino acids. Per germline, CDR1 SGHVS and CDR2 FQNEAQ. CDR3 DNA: TGTGCCAGCAGCTTACCCGGACTAGTGAGCAATGAGCAGTTCTTC. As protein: CASSLPGLVSNEQFF.

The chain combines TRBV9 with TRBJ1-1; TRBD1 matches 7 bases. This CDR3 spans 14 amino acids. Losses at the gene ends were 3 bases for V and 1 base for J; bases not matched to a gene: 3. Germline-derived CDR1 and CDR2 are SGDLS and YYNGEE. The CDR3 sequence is CASSAGQENTEAFF. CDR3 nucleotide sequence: TGTGCCAGCAGCGCCGGACAGGAGAACACTGAAGCTTTCTTT.

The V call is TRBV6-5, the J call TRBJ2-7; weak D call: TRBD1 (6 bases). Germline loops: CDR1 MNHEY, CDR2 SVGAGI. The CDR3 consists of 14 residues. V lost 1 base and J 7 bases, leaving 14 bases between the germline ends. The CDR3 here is CASSYFRGQGEQYF. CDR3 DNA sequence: TGTGCCAGCAGTTACTTCCGGGGTCAGGGGGAGCAGTACTTC.

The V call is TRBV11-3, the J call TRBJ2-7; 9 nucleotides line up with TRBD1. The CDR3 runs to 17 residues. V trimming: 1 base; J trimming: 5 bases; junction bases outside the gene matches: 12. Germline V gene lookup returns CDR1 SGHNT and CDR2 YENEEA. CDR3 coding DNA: TGTGCCAGCAGCTTAGTAGTGGGGGACAGGGCGATCCACGAGCAGTACTTC. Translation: CASSLVVGDRAIHEQYF.

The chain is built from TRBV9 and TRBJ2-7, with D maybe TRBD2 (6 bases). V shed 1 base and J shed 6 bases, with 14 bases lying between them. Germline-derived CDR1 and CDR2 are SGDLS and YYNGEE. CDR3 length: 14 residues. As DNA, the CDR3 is TGTGCCAGCAGCGTACTACTCGGCGGGACCGAGCAGTACTTC. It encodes CASSVLLGGTEQYF.

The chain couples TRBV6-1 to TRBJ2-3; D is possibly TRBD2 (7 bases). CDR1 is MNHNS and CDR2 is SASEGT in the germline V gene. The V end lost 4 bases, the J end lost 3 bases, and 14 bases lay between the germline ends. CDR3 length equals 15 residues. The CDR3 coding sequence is TGTGCCAGCAGTGGGGGGGGCCCCGGGACAGATACGCAGTATTTT. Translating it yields CASSGGGPGTDTQYF.

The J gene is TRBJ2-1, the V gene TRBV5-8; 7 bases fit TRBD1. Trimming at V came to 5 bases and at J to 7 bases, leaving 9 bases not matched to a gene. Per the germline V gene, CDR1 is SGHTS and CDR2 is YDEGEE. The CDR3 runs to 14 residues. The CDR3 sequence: CASRRGRSMNEQFF. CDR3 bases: TGTGCCAGCAGGAGGGGGCGCAGTATGAATGAGCAGTTCTTC.

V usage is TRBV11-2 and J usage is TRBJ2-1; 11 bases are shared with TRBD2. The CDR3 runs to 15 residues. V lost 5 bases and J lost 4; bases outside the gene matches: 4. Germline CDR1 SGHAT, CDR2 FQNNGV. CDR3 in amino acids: CASSPGLAGYNEQFF. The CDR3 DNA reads TGTGCCAGCAGCCCCGGACTAGCGGGTTACAATGAGCAGTTCTTC. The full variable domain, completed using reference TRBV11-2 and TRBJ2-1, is EAGVAQSPRYKIIEKRQSVAFWCNPISGHATLYWYQQILGQGPKLLIQFQNNGVVDDSQLPKDRFSAERLKGVDSTLKIQPAKLEDSAVYLCASSPGLAGYNEQFFGPGTRLTVL.

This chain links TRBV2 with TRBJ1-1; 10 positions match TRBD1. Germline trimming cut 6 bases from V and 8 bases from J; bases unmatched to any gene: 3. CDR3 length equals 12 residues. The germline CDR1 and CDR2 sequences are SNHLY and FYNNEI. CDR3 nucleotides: TGTGCCAGCAGCGTGGACAGGGGGGAAGCTTTCTTT. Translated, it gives CASSVDRGEAFF.

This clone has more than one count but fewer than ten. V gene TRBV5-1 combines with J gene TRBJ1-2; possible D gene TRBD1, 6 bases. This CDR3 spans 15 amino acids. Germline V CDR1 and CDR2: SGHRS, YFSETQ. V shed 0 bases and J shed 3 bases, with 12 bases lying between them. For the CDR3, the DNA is TGCGCCAGCAGCTTGGCCGGACAGTTACACTATGGCTACACCTTC. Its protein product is CASSLAGQLHYGYTF.

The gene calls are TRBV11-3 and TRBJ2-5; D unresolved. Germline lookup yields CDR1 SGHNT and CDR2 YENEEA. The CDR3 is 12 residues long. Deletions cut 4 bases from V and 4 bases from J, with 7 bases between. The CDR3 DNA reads TGTGCCAGCAGCTCCACCCCAGAGACCCAGTACTTC. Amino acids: CASSSTPETQYF.

The CDR3 region is CASSPETRGLATEAFF. In nucleotides, the CDR3 is TGTGCCAGCTCACCAGAGACAAGGGGCCTGGCTACTGAAGCTTTCTTT. The chain carries TRBV18 and TRBJ1-1; TRBD1 might be the D (5 bases). The CDR3 length is 16 residues. Germline-derived CDR1 and CDR2 are KGHSH and LQKENI. Trimming cost V 2 bases and J 5 bases, with 18 bases left between them.